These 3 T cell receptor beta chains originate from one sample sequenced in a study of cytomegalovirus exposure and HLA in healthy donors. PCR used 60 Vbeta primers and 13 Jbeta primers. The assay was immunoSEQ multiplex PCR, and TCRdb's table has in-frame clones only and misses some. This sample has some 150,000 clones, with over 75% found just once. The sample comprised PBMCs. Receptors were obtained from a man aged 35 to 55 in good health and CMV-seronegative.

The CDR3 DNA is TGCGCCAGTTCCCGGGACAGGGATGAGCAGTTCTTC. This encodes CASSRDRDEQFF. The gene calls are TRBV5-1 and TRBJ2-1; 9 bases map to TRBD1. This CDR3 has 12 amino acids. Germline V lookup: CDR1 SGHRS, CDR2 YFSETQ. Trimming removed 8 bases from V and 8 bases from J; junction bases left unmatched: 5.

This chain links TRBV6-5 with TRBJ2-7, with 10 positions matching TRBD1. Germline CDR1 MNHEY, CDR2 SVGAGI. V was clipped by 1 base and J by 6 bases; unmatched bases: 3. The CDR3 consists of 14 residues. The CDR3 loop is CASSYLGTGVEQYF. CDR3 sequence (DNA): TGTGCCAGCAGTTACTTAGGGACAGGGGTCGAGCAGTACTTC.

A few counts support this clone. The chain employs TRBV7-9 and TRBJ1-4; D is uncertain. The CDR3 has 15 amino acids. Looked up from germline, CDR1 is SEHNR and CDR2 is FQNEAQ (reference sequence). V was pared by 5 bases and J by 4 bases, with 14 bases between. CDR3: CASSKTLAGNEKLFF. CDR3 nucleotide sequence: TGTGCCAGCAGCAAGACGTTAGCGGGTAATGAAAAACTGTTTTTT.